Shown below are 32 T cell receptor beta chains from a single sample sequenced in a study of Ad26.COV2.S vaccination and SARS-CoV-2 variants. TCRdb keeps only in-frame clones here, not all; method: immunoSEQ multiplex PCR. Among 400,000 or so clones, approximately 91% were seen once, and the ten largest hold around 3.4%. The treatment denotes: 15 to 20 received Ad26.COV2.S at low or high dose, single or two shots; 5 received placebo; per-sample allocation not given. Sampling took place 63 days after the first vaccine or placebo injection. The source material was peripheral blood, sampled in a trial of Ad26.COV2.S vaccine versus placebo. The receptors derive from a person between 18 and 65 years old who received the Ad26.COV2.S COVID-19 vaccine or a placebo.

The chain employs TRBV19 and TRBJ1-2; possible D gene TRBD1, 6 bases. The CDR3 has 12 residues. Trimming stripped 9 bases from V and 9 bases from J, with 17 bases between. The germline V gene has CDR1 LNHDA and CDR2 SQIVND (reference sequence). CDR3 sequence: CASDDRRRSYTF. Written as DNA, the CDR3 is TGTGCCAGCGATGACAGGCGGCGTAGCTACACCTTC.

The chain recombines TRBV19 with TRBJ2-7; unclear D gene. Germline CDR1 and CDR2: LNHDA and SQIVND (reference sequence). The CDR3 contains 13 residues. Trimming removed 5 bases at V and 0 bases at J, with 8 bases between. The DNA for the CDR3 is TGTGCCAGTAGTGTGGGCAGCTCCTACGAGCAGTACTTC. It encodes CASSVGSSYEQYF.

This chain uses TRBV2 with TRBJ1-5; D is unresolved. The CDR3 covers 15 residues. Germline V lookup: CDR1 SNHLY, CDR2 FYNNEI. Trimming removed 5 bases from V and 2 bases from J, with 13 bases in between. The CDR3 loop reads CASSPTVRGNQPQHF. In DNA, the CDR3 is TGTGCCAGCAGTCCCACGGTGAGGGGCAATCAGCCCCAGCATTTT.

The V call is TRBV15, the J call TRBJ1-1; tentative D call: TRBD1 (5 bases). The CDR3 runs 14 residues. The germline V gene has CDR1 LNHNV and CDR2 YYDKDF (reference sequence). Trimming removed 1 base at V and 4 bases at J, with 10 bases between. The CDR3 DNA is TGTGCCACCAGCAGAGGGGGGGTAGCCACTGAAGCTTTCTTT. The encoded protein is CATSRGGVATEAFF.

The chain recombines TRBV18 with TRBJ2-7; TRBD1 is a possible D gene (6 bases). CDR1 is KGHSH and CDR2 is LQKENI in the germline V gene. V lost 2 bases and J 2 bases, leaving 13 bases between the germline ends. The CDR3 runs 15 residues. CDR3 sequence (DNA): TGTGCCAGCTCACCAACAGGGATGGGACCCTACGAGCAGTACTTC. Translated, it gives CASSPTGMGPYEQYF. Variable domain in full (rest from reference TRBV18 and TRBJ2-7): NAGVMQNPRHLVRRRGQEARLRCSPMKGHSHVYWYRQLPEEGLKFMVYLQKENIIDESGMPKERFSAEFPKEGPSILRIQQVVRGDSAAYFCASSPTGMGPYEQYFGPGTRLTVT.

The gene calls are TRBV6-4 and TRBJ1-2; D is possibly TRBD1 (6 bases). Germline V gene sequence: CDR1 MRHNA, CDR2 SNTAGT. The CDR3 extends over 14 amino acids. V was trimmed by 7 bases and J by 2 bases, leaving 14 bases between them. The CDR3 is CASIEKGDNYGYTF. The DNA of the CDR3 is TGTGCCAGCATTGAAAAGGGGGACAACTATGGCTACACCTTC.

The DNA for the CDR3 is TGCAGCGTCGATAACCCGACAGGCCGCACAGATACGCAGTATTTT. It yields the protein CSVDNPTGRTDTQYF. V usage is TRBV29-1 and J usage is TRBJ2-3; possible D gene TRBD1, 6 bases. Germline loops: CDR1 SQVTM, CDR2 ANQGSEA. V gave up 6 bases and J gave up 1 base, with 17 bases separating them. CDR3 size: 15 residues.

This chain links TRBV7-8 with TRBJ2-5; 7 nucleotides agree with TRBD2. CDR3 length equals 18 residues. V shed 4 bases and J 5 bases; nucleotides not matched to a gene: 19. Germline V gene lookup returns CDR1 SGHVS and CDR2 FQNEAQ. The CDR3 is CASSSSWGGGLGRETQYF. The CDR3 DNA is TGTGCCAGCAGCTCCTCCTGGGGGGGTGGTTTGGGGCGGGAGACCCAGTACTTC.

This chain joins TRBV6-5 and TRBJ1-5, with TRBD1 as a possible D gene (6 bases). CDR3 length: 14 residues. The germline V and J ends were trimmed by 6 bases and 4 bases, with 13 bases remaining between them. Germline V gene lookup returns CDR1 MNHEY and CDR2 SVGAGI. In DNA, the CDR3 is TGTGCCAGCAGCCAGACAGGAGATAATCAGCCCCAGCATTTT. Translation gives CASSQTGDNQPQHF.

The CDR3 is CASSKGQGATEAFF. CDR3 DNA sequence: TGCGCCAGCAGTAAAGGACAGGGGGCCACTGAAGCTTTCTTT. The chain uses TRBV23-1 and TRBJ1-1, with 11 nucleotides matching TRBD1. TRBV23-1 has ORF status, its function being uncertain. This CDR3 is 14 amino acids long. V was pared by 5 bases and J by 4 bases, with 3 bases of the junction left unmatched.

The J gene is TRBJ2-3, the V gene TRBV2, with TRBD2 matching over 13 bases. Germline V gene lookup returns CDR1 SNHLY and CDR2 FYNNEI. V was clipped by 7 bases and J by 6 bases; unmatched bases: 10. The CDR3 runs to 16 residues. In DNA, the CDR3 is TGTGCCAGCACTGGGACTAGCGGGAAGCTCGTCGATACGCAGTATTTT. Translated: CASTGTSGKLVDTQYF.

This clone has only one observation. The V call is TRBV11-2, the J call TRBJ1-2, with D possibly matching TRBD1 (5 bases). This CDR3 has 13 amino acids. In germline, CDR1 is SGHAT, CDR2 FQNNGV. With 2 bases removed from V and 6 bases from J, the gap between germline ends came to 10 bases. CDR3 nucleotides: TGTGCCAGCAGCTTATCCGGGACCGATGGCTACACCTTC. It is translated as CASSLSGTDGYTF.

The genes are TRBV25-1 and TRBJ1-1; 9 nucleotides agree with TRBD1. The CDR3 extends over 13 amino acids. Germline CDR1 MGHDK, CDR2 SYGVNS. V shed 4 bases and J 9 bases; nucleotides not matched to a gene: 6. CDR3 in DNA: TGTGCCAGCAGTGCTGGGGACAGGGAAAAAGCTTTCTTT. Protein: CASSAGDREKAFF.

The CDR3 bases are TGTGCCAGCTCACCACGGCGGGACAGGGGGCCTCTAGCTTTCTTT. This translates into CASSPRRDRGPLAFF. The chain has TRBV18 and TRBJ1-1; TRBD1 aligns across 12 bases. CDR3 length equals 15 residues. The trim removed 1 base at V and 10 bases at J, leaving 7 bases unmatched. From germline, CDR1 is KGHSH and CDR2 LQKENI.

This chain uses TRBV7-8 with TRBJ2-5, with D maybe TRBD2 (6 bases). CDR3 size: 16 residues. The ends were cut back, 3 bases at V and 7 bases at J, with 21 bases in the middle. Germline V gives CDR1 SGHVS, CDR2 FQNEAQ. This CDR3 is CASSLRLERALRTQYF. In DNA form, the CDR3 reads TGTGCCAGCAGCTTGAGACTAGAAAGGGCCCTAAGGACCCAGTACTTC.

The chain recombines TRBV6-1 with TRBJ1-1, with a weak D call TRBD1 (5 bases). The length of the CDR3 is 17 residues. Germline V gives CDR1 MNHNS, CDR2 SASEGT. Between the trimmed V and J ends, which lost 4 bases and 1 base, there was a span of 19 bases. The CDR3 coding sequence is TGTGCCAGCAGTGCCCGAAGGTTTGGGGCGGGGAACACTGAAGCTTTCTTT. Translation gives CASSARRFGAGNTEAFF.

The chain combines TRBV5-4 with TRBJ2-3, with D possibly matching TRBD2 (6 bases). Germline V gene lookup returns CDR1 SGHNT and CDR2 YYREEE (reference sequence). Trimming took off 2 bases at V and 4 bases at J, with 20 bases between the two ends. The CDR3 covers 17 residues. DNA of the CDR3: TGTGCCAGCAGCTTAAGGAGGGAACGGGAGTGGGCAGATACGCAGTATTTT. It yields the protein CASSLRREREWADTQYF.

The CDR3, as DNA: TGTGCCAGTAGTACGGGGACATTGAACACTGAAGCTTTCTTT. Translated: CASSTGTLNTEAFF. The chain carries TRBV19 and TRBJ1-1, with TRBD1 as a possible D gene (6 bases). The CDR3 loop spans 14 amino acids. Trimming took off 4 bases at V and 0 bases at J, with 9 bases between the two ends. CDR1 and CDR2 from the germline V gene are LNHDA and SQIVND (reference sequence).

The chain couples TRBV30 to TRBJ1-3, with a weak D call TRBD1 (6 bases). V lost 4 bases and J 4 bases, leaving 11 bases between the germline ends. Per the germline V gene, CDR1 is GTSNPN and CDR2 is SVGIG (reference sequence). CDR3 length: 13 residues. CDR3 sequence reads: CAWIRGNGNTIYF. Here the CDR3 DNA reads TGTGCCTGGATCAGGGGTAACGGAAACACCATATATTTT.

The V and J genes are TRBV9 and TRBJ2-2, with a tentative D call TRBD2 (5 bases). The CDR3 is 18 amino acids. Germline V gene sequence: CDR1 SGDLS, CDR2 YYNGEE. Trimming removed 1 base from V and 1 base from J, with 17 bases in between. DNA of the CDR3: TGTGCCAGCAGCGTACGTTCGGCGGCTAGCTTGAACACCGGGGAGCTGTTTTTT. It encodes CASSVRSAASLNTGELFF.

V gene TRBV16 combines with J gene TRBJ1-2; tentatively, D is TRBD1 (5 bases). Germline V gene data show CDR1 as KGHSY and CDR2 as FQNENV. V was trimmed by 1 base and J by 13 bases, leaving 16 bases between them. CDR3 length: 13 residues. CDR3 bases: TGTGCCAGCAGCCAATTACGTGGGGACCGCCGCACCTTC. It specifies CASSQLRGDRRTF.

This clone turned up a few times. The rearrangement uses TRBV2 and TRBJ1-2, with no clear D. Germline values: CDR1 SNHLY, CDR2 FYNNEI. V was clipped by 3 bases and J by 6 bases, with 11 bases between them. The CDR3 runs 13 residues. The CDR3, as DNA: TGTGCCAGCAGTGATTTTACGTTCAATGGCTACACCTTC. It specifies CASSDFTFNGYTF.

The CDR3 protein is CASSFGEAYNEQFF. CDR3 DNA sequence: TGTGCCAGCAGCTTCGGGGAGGCTTACAATGAGCAGTTCTTC. This chain connects TRBV5-6 to TRBJ2-1; possibly TRBD2 for D (6 bases). Trimming took off 2 bases at V and 4 bases at J, with 10 bases between the two ends. The CDR3 covers 14 residues. Germline values: CDR1 SGHDT, CDR2 YYEEEE.

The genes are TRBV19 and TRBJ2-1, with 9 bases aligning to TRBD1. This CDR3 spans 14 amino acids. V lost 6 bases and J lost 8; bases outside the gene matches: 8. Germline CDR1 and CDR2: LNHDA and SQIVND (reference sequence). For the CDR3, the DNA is TGTGCCAGTAGCTTAACAGGGGGCAAGGATGAGCAGTTCTTC. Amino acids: CASSLTGGKDEQFF.

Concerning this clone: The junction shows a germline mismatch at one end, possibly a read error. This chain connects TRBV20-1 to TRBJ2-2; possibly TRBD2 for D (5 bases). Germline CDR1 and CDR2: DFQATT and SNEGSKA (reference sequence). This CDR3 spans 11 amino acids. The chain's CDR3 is CSARGTGELFF. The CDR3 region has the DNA TGCAGTGCCAGAGGGACCGGGGAGCTGTTTTTT.

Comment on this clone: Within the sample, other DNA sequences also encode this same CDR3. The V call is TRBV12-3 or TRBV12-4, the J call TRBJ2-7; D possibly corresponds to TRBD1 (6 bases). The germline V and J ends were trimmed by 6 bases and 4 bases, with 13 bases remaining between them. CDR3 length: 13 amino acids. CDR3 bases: TGTGCCAGCAGCCCAGGACAGTCATACGAGCAGTACTTC. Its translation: CASSPGQSYEQYF.

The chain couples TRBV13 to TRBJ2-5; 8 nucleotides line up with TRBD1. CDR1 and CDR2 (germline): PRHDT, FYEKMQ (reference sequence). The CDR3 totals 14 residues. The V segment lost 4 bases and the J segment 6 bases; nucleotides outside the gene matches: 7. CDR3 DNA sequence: TGTGCCAGCAGCTCGCGTACAGGGGGACAGACCCAGTACTTC. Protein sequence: CASSSRTGGQTQYF.

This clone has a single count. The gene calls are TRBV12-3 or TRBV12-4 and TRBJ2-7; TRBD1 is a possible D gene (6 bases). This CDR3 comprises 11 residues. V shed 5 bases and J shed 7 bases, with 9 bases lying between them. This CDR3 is CASSATGEQYF. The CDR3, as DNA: TGTGCCAGCAGTGCCACAGGGGAGCAGTACTTC.

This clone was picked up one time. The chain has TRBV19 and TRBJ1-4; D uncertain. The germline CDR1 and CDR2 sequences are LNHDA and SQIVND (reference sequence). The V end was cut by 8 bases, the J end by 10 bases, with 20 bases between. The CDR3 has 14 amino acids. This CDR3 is CASSTGPGVSKLFF. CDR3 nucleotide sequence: TGTGCCAGTTCTACGGGCCCCGGGGTGTCAAAACTGTTTTTT.

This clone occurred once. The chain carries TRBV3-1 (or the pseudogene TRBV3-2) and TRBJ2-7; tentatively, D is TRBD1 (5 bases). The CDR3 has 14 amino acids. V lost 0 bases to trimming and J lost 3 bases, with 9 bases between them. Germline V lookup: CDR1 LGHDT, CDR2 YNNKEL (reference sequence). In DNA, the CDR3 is TGTGCCAGCAGCCAAGACACAGGCTACTACGAGCAGTACTTC. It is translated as CASSQDTGYYEQYF.

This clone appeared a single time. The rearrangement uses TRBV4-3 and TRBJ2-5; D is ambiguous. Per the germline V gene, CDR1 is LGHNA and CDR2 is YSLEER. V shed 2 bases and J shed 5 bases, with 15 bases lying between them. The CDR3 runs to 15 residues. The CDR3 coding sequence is TGCGCCAGCAGCCAATCACCTACTTCTTGGGAGACCCAGTACTTC. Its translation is CASSQSPTSWETQYF.

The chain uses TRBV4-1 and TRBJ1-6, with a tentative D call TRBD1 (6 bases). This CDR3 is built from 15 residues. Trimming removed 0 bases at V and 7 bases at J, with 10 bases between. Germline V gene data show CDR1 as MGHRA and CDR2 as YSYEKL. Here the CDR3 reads CASSQERRGNSPLHF. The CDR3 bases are TGCGCCAGCAGCCAAGAAAGGAGGGGGAATTCACCCCTCCACTTT.